The 26 T cell receptor beta chains below were found in one sample sequenced in a study of blood T cell repertoires in COVID-19. Here immunoSEQ multiplex PCR was the method, and the copy in TCRdb shows in-frame clones only, minus some. The repertoire has fewer than 350,000 clones, around nine tenths of them found once; the top ten carry 6% to 7%. The sample consisted of PBMCs or T cells enriched from blood (not recorded which). These receptors were collected from a woman in her forties who had recovered from COVID-19.

The V gene is TRBV9, the J gene TRBJ2-1; 10 nucleotides match TRBD2. Germline V gene data show CDR1 as SGDLS and CDR2 as YYNGEE. This CDR3 contains 18 residues. The junction had 12 bases not matched to a gene; V was cut back by 0 bases and J by 6 bases. The CDR3 region is CASSVEYISGRGSNEQFF. The CDR3 DNA sequence: TGTGCCAGCAGCGTAGAGTATATCAGCGGGAGGGGTTCCAATGAGCAGTTCTTC.

The rearrangement uses TRBV6-2 or TRBV6-3 and TRBJ2-5; 10 bases agree with TRBD2. Trimming cost V 5 bases and J 6 bases; bases outside gene matches: 15. Germline CDR1 is MNHEY and CDR2 is SVGEGT. This CDR3 has 17 residues. The CDR3 DNA follows: TGTGCCAGCAGTGCAGGGGAGCTAGCGGGAGAGGCGAAGACCCAGTACTTC. It encodes CASSAGELAGEAKTQYF.

This clone was seen only a few times. The V and J genes are TRBV7-2 and TRBJ1-5; tentative D call: TRBD1 (6 bases). The ends were cut back, 1 base at V and 1 base at J, with 11 bases in the middle. In germline, CDR1 is SGHTA, CDR2 FQGNSA. The CDR3 contains 16 residues. The CDR3 region has the DNA TGTGCCAGCAGCTTAGTGGCAGGGGAGAGCAATCAGCCCCAGCATTTT. Protein sequence: CASSLVAGESNQPQHF.

The V call is TRBV7-6, the J call TRBJ2-7; TRBD1 aligns across 10 bases. Germline CDR1 is SGHVS and CDR2 is FNYEAQ. The CDR3 totals 16 residues. Germline trimming cut 1 base from V and 7 bases from J; bases unmatched to any gene: 10. In nucleotides, the CDR3 is TGTGCCAGCAGCTTAGTAGGCCCGGGACAGGGGTCGGAGCAGTACTTC. As protein: CASSLVGPGQGSEQYF.

V usage is TRBV18 and J usage is TRBJ2-7, with 14 bases aligning to TRBD2. The germline gives CDR1 KGHSH, CDR2 LQKENI. The CDR3 extends over 15 amino acids. V shed 5 bases and J 11 bases; nucleotides not matched to a gene: 11. The CDR3 loop reads CASSTGLAGVGAKYF. CDR3 in DNA: TGTGCCAGCTCAACGGGACTAGCGGGAGTAGGAGCTAAGTACTTC.

CDR3 coding DNA: TGTGCCAGCAGCAACCCCCTCTTTTCGGGATTCCAGAATGAGCAGTTCTTC. This translates into CASSNPLFSGFQNEQFF. This chain uses TRBV28 with TRBJ2-1; tentative D call: TRBD2 (5 bases). CDR1 is MDHEN, CDR2 SYDVKM, per germline. Trimming left V 6 bases short and J 7 bases short, with 25 bases between. The CDR3 is made up of 17 amino acids.

This rearrangement joins TRBV28 to TRBJ1-6; tentative D call: TRBD1 (5 bases). V was clipped by 8 bases and J by 6 bases, with 17 bases between them. CDR3 size: 15 residues. Germline V gene lookup returns CDR1 MDHEN and CDR2 SYDVKM. The CDR3 loop reads CASGGAPVTNSPLHF. For the CDR3, the DNA is TGTGCCAGCGGTGGGGCTCCTGTAACTAATTCACCCCTCCACTTT.

The CDR3 coding sequence is TGTGCCAGCAGCCGCCAGGGGGCTGGAAACACCATATATTTT. As protein: CASSRQGAGNTIYF. The V gene is TRBV3-1 (or the pseudogene TRBV3-2), the J gene TRBJ1-3; 7 bases match TRBD1. CDR1 and CDR2 from the germline V gene are LGHDT and YNNKEL (reference sequence). This CDR3 region has 14 residues. After removal of 4 bases from V and 2 bases from J, the junction contained 2 bases not matched to a gene.

The V and J genes are TRBV20-1 and TRBJ1-4; D is unresolved. Germline V gene lookup returns CDR1 DFQATT and CDR2 SNEGSKA (reference sequence). The V and J ends lost 6 bases and 8 bases respectively, with 10 bases between them. This CDR3 contains 11 residues. CDR3 sequence (DNA): TGCAGTGCCAATCGCAGGGAAAAACTGTTTTTT. Encoded protein: CSANRREKLFF.

In DNA form, the CDR3 reads TGCAGCGTACTGACAGGGGGCAATCAGCCCCAGCATTTT. It encodes CSVLTGGNQPQHF. The rearrangement uses TRBV29-1 and TRBJ1-5, with TRBD1 matching 8 bases. Trimming took 6 bases from V and 2 from J; bases not matched to a gene: 3. CDR3 length: 13 residues. Germline CDR1 is SQVTM and CDR2 is ANQGSEA.

The rearrangement joins TRBV7-2 to TRBJ2-7, with D tentatively TRBD2 (5 bases). Per germline, CDR1 SGHTA and CDR2 FQGNSA. Trimming cost V 1 base and J 0 bases, with 10 bases left between them. The CDR3 extends over 15 amino acids. CDR3 region: CASSLEDFYSYEQYF. The CDR3 DNA follows: TGTGCCAGCAGCTTAGAGGACTTTTACTCCTACGAGCAGTACTTC.

The chain carries TRBV5-8 and TRBJ2-5; the D gene is possibly TRBD2 (5 bases). Germline loops: CDR1 SGHTS, CDR2 YDEGEE. V was clipped by 3 bases and J by 0 bases, with 15 bases between them. This CDR3 spans 16 amino acids. CDR3 in amino acids: CASSSGLTVYQETQYF. The CDR3, as DNA: TGTGCCAGCAGCTCCGGACTTACCGTGTACCAAGAGACCCAGTACTTC.

This clone was counted between two and nine times. The chain has TRBV5-6 and TRBJ2-7, with 7 positions matching TRBD1. V lost 4 bases and J lost 2; bases outside the gene matches: 9. This CDR3 is built from 15 residues. Germline V gene lookup returns CDR1 SGHDT and CDR2 YYEEEE. CDR3 loop: CASSPGQEITYEQYF. The CDR3 coding sequence is TGTGCCAGCAGCCCAGGACAGGAGATTACCTACGAGCAGTACTTC.

The genes are TRBV4-1 and TRBJ2-1, with 14 bases that match TRBD2. Germline CDR1 MGHRA, CDR2 YSYEKL. The CDR3 has 16 amino acids. The trim removed 3 bases at V and 5 bases at J, leaving 3 bases unmatched. The CDR3 DNA follows: TGCGCCAGCAGCCAGTTGGGACTAGCGGGAGACAATGAGCAGTTCTTC. Translation: CASSQLGLAGDNEQFF.

The genes are TRBV18 and TRBJ2-5; 8 nucleotides match TRBD1. The J segment lost 2 bases and the V segment lost 6 bases, leaving 5 bases of the junction unmatched. The CDR3 spans 14 residues. From germline, CDR1 is KGHSH and CDR2 LQKENI. The DNA of the CDR3 is TGTGCCAGCTCCCCTAGGACAGGGCAAGAGACCCAGTACTTC. It translates to CASSPRTGQETQYF.

This chain joins TRBV19 and TRBJ2-7, with 8 bases aligning to TRBD1. After removal of 5 bases from V and 6 bases from J, the junction contained 3 bases not matched to a gene. The CDR3 loop spans 12 amino acids. Germline values: CDR1 LNHDA, CDR2 SQIVND (reference sequence). The CDR3 DNA reads TGTGCCAGTAGTGACAGGGGTCTCGAGCAGTACTTC. This translates into CASSDRGLEQYF.

The chain combines TRBV5-1 with TRBJ2-1; 13 bases align to TRBD2. J was trimmed by 6 bases and V by 3 bases; bases with no gene match: 3. Germline V gene data show CDR1 as SGHRS and CDR2 as YFSETQ. This CDR3 comprises 15 residues. CDR3 sequence: CASSSRTSGSNEQFF. Written as DNA, the CDR3 is TGCGCCAGCAGCTCCCGGACTAGCGGGAGCAATGAGCAGTTCTTC. The whole variable domain, filled in from reference TRBV5-1 and TRBJ2-1, reads KAGVTQTPRYLIKTRGQQVTLSCSPISGHRSVSWYQQTPGQGLQFLFEYFSETQRNKGNFPGRFSGRQFSNSRSEMNVSTLELGDSALYLCASSSRTSGSNEQFFGPGTRLTVL.

The chain uses TRBV18 and TRBJ2-1; maybe TRBD2 (6 bases). The CDR3 has 14 residues. Germline CDR1 is KGHSH and CDR2 is LQKENI. V lost 0 bases to trimming and J lost 5 bases, with 8 bases between them. CDR3 nucleotides: TGTGCCAGCTCACCACCGGGGGGTCACAATGAGCAGTTCTTC. Translated: CASSPPGGHNEQFF. The complete variable domain, with remaining parts taken from reference TRBV18 and TRBJ2-1, reads NAGVMQNPRHLVRRRGQEARLRCSPMKGHSHVYWYRQLPEEGLKFMVYLQKENIIDESGMPKERFSAEFPKEGPSILRIQQVVRGDSAAYFCASSPPGGHNEQFFGPGTRLTVL.

The chain carries TRBV28 and TRBJ1-5; D uncertain. The CDR3 has 12 residues. V lost 4 bases to trimming and J lost 5 bases, with 6 bases between them. Germline lookup yields CDR1 MDHEN and CDR2 SYDVKM. The DNA of the CDR3 is TGTGCCAGCAGTTCTCAGTATCAGCCCCAGCATTTT. This gives the protein CASSSQYQPQHF.

The rearrangement uses TRBV28 and TRBJ1-2, with 10 nucleotides matching TRBD1. V shed 7 bases and J 3 bases; nucleotides not matched to a gene: 14. CDR3 length: 17 amino acids. The germline V gene has CDR1 MDHEN and CDR2 SYDVKM. The CDR3 loop reads CASTFPSGTGVYYGYTF. The CDR3 nucleotides read TGTGCCAGCACCTTCCCCTCCGGGACAGGGGTATACTATGGCTACACCTTC.

This clone was counted only a few times. The rearrangement joins TRBV7-9 to TRBJ1-6, with a tentative D call TRBD1 (5 bases). Germline-derived CDR1 and CDR2 are SEHNR and FQNEAQ (reference sequence). V lost 1 base to trimming and J lost 9 bases, with 13 bases between them. There are 15 residues in the CDR3. Written as DNA, the CDR3 is TGTGCCAGCAGCTTAGACGGGACTCGGATTTCACCCCTCCACTTT. Protein product: CASSLDGTRISPLHF.

This clone has just one count. The J gene is TRBJ2-5, the V gene TRBV7-3; TRBD2 aligns across 7 bases. The V gene end was trimmed by 6 bases and the J gene end by 5 bases; junction bases not matched to a gene: 6. CDR1 and CDR2 (germline): SGHTA, FQGTGA. The CDR3 runs 13 residues. As DNA, the CDR3 is TGTGCCAGCAGTCGAGGGAGGGAGGAGACCCAGTACTTC. Its translation: CASSRGREETQYF.

The chain carries TRBV4-2 and TRBJ2-7; TRBD2 agrees at 7 bases. This CDR3 comprises 14 residues. Germline trimming cut 4 bases from V and 2 bases from J; bases unmatched to any gene: 5. Looked up from germline, CDR1 is LGHNA and CDR2 is YNFKEQ. In nucleotides, the CDR3 is TGTGCCAGCAGCCCCGGGACTACCGCCTACGAGCAGTACTTC. Its protein is CASSPGTTAYEQYF.

The rearrangement joins TRBV7-2 to TRBJ1-1; D remains unclear. Trimming stripped 2 bases from V and 1 base from J, with 5 bases between. Germline CDR1 is SGHTA and CDR2 is FQGNSA. The CDR3 is 13 residues long. The CDR3 loop reads CASSLTRNTEAFF. The DNA for the CDR3 is TGTGCCAGCAGCTTAACAAGGAACACTGAAGCTTTCTTT.

The V and J genes are TRBV27 and TRBJ2-5; 10 bases align to TRBD2. The CDR3 sequence is 14 residues long. Germline CDR1 MNHEY, CDR2 SMNVEV (reference sequence). The V segment lost 6 bases and the J segment 4 bases; nucleotides outside the gene matches: 5. CDR3 coding DNA: TGTGCCAGCAGGCCTAGCGGGAGTGGAGAGACCCAGTACTTC. Translated, it gives CASRPSGSGETQYF.

This chain joins TRBV28 and TRBJ1-1; D is ambiguous. Trimming took 7 bases from V and 0 from J, leaving 18 bases between them. The CDR3 loop spans 16 amino acids. Germline CDR1 and CDR2: MDHEN and SYDVKM. CDR3 in amino acids: CASNGEAPQMNTEAFF. CDR3 sequence (DNA): TGTGCCAGCAACGGAGAGGCCCCCCAAATGAACACTGAAGCTTTCTTT.